The source of this T cell receptor beta chain is a study of shared clonotypes between healthy human individuals. General study points: Lower generation probabilities were found for non-shared clonotypes than for those shared by all four donors.

Under the authors' procedure: With immunoSEQ giving junction-only sequences and no quality scores, filtering differed. Libraries were prepared by immunoSEQ multiplex PCR; TCRdb keeps only in-frame clonotypes and omits some of them. The D gene and trimming were derived from the DNA, and the V and J assignments and clone size from that table. Of more than 2 million clones in the sample, approximately 96% are singletons; the top ten hold about 0.13%. For this clone: No antigen is known for it.

The V and J ends lost 2 bases and 6 bases, in that order; junction bases with no gene match: 4. In germline, CDR1 is SGHRS, CDR2 YFSETQ. The CDR3 consists of 14 residues. This clonotype was obtained from a man aged 18 to 29 in good health. The chain joins TRBV5-1 to TRBJ2-3; 9 bases match TRBD2. The sequenced material came from naive CD4+ T cells sorted from blood. The subset: CD45RA+ positively selected. CDR3 protein: CASSFALAGDTQYF. CDR3 nucleotide sequence: TGCGCCAGCAGCTTTGCTCTAGCGGGGGATACGCAGTATTTT.